This T cell receptor (beta chain) was sequenced for a study of shared clonotypes between healthy human individuals. Some clones are missing from TCRdb's copy, which holds only in-frame ones; the method was immunoSEQ multiplex PCR. The repertoire holds approximately 440,000 clones, with 70% to 80% as singletons. This CDR3 is 16 amino acids long. The sequence was obtained from a woman aged 40-49 years in good health. Some clones in this sample may be carry-over from other donors' samples. Material for sequencing was PBMCs. This chain links TRBV12-1 with TRBJ2-5. TRBV12-1 has pseudogene status. CDR3 nucleotides: TGTGCCAGCAGCTTTGATTACGGGACGTACCAAGAGACCCAGTACTTC. Translating gives CASSFDYGTYQETQYF.